A single sample is the source of the 20 T cell receptor beta chains below, sequenced in a study of blood T cell repertoires in COVID-19 (dated by TCRdb to the early 2020s). Preparation of the library involved the immunoSEQ multiplex PCR assay. TCRdb mirrors the immuneACCESS table, restricted to in-frame sequences. Some clones are absent from its copies; in checked studies, under half trace to an unresolved V gene, and the reason for the others is unknown. The sample table holds 48,000 or so clones, of which about 90% were seen once. The ten largest clones add up to 3% to 3.5% of the sample. Input material: peripheral blood. The receptor set was obtained from a human donor in a cohort sampled during active COVID-19.

The chain uses TRBV21-1 and TRBJ2-1; the table's D call, TRBD2, has no DNA check behind it. TRBV21-1 is labeled a pseudogene. This CDR3 contains 18 residues. The CDR3 coding sequence is TGTGCCAGCAGCCCCGGGACTAGCGGGTCCCCCCGGAGGGATGAGCAGTTCTTC. It specifies CASSPGTSGSPRRDEQFF.

V usage is TRBV5-6 and J usage is TRBJ2-7; 12 positions agree with TRBD1. The CDR3 is made up of 15 amino acids. After removal of 4 bases from V and 6 bases from J, the junction contained 8 bases not matched to a gene. Germline values: CDR1 SGHDT, CDR2 YYEEEE. The CDR3 sequence: CASSPTGTGGAEQYF. For the CDR3, the DNA is TGTGCCAGCAGCCCAACCGGGACAGGGGGCGCCGAGCAGTACTTC.

This sequence joins TRBV10-3 and TRBJ1-1; D gene ambiguous. Trimming shortened V by 7 bases and J by 2 bases, and 11 bases separated the two germline ends. The CDR3 is 13 residues long. The V gene's germline CDR1 is ENHRY and CDR2 SYGVKD. The chain's CDR3 is CAIKLTSNTEAFF. In nucleotides, the CDR3 is TGTGCCATCAAATTGACAAGCAACACTGAAGCTTTCTTT.

J is TRBJ1-1 and V is TRBV18; D remains ambiguous. CDR1 and CDR2 (germline): KGHSH, LQKENI. The CDR3 is made up of 14 amino acids. The V end was cut by 3 bases, the J end by 3 bases, with 11 bases between. The CDR3 nucleotides are TGTGCCAGCTCACCGACGGTGCGGGACACTGAAGCTTTCTTT. As protein: CASSPTVRDTEAFF.

The chain combines TRBV7-9 with TRBJ2-5; maybe TRBD2 (6 bases). V lost 1 base and J lost 4, with 10 bases in between. CDR1 is SEHNR, CDR2 FQNEAQ, per germline (reference sequence). This CDR3 comprises 14 residues. CDR3 nucleotide sequence: TGTGCCAGCAGCTTAGTGGATAGCGGAGAGACCCAGTACTTC. Protein: CASSLVDSGETQYF.

In its sample, this clone was seen once. This rearrangement joins TRBV19 to TRBJ2-5; D not resolved. V lost 5 bases and J 1 base, leaving 8 bases between the germline ends. The CDR3 covers 13 residues. Per the germline V gene, CDR1 is LNHDA and CDR2 is SQIVND (reference sequence). Here the CDR3 DNA reads TGTGCCAGTAGTTTCGGCGGCCAAGAGACCCAGTACTTC. Translated, it gives CASSFGGQETQYF.

The genes are TRBV2 and TRBJ2-3; 11 bases agree with TRBD2. V was pared by 7 bases and J by 3 bases, with 6 bases of the junction left unmatched. This CDR3 has 15 amino acids. CDR1 and CDR2 from the germline V gene are SNHLY and FYNNEI. The CDR3 protein is CASNIAGGRTDTQYF. Here the CDR3 DNA reads TGTGCCAGCAATATAGCGGGAGGGAGAACAGATACGCAGTATTTT.

V and J are TRBV11-2 and TRBJ2-1; weak D call: TRBD2 (6 bases). V was pared by 6 bases and J by 0 bases, with 12 bases between. Germline loops: CDR1 SGHAT, CDR2 FQNNGV. The length of the CDR3 is 15 residues. CDR3 in amino acids: CASRVSGSSYNEQFF. CDR3 nucleotides: TGTGCCAGCAGGGTTAGCGGCAGCTCCTACAATGAGCAGTTCTTC.

V gene TRBV6-2 or TRBV6-3 combines with J gene TRBJ2-7; maybe TRBD1 (6 bases). V lost 2 bases to trimming and J lost 6 bases, with 17 bases between them. This CDR3 is 15 amino acids long. Germline V gene data show CDR1 as MNHEY and CDR2 as SVGEGT. CDR3 amino acids: CASSYGWQGKGEQYF. Written as DNA, the CDR3 is TGTGCCAGCAGTTACGGTTGGCAGGGGAAGGGCGAGCAGTACTTC.

The chain couples TRBV7-3 to TRBJ2-5; TRBD2 matches 7 bases. The V gene's germline CDR1 is SGHTA and CDR2 FQGTGA. V was clipped by 2 bases and J by 2 bases; unmatched bases: 5. The CDR3 consists of 15 residues. The CDR3 sequence: CASSLAPSGQETQYF. CDR3 bases: TGTGCCAGCAGCTTAGCGCCTAGCGGACAAGAGACCCAGTACTTC.

CDR3 nucleotides: TGCGCCAGCAGCCAAGATAACAGGGGGGGAGTTCCTACCTACGAGCAGTACTTC. Encoded protein: CASSQDNRGGVPTYEQYF. The chain couples TRBV4-1 to TRBJ2-7; perhaps TRBD1 as D (8 bases). V lost 0 bases and J 2 bases, leaving 20 bases between the germline ends. From germline, CDR1 is MGHRA and CDR2 YSYEKL. This CDR3 has 18 residues.

The chain links TRBV5-5 to TRBJ2-3, with no clear D. Germline CDR1 SGHKS, CDR2 YYEKEE (reference sequence). The CDR3 is 15 amino acids. The germline V and J ends were trimmed by 5 bases and 0 bases, with 13 bases remaining between them. Here the CDR3 DNA reads TGTGCCAGCAGAACCTCGACATATAGCACAGATACGCAGTATTTT. It translates to CASRTSTYSTDTQYF.

This chain connects TRBV11-2 to TRBJ2-7; D is uncertain. V lost 5 bases, J lost 6 bases, and 17 bases lay in between. Germline CDR1 and CDR2: SGHAT and FQNNGV. The CDR3 runs 14 residues. CDR3 residues: CASSMTGKDGEQYF. The CDR3 bases are TGTGCCAGCAGCATGACGGGTAAGGATGGCGAGCAGTACTTC. The variable domain in full, with the rest retrieved from reference TRBV11-2 and TRBJ2-7, is EAGVAQSPRYKIIEKRQSVAFWCNPISGHATLYWYQQILGQGPKLLIQFQNNGVVDDSQLPKDRFSAERLKGVDSTLKIQPAKLEDSAVYLCASSMTGKDGEQYFGPGTRLTVT.

V usage is TRBV30 and J usage is TRBJ2-7; 7 nucleotides match TRBD2. Losses at the gene ends were 0 bases for V and 6 bases for J; bases not matched to a gene: 5. The germline V gene encodes CDR1 GTSNPN and CDR2 SVGIG (reference sequence). This CDR3 is built from 13 residues. CDR3 DNA sequence: TGTGCCTGGAGTGTCTCACTAGCGAGCGAGCAGTACTTC. Amino acids: CAWSVSLASEQYF.

The chain employs TRBV27 and TRBJ2-2; 8 positions match TRBD1. Germline V lookup: CDR1 MNHEY, CDR2 SMNVEV (reference sequence). V dropped 0 bases and J dropped 7; count of bases not matched to a gene: 10. The CDR3 contains 17 residues. CDR3 in DNA: TGTGCCAGCAGTTTATCGAGGCAGGGGGCGCATGGCGGGGAGCTGTTTTTT. It translates to CASSLSRQGAHGGELFF.

This rearrangement joins TRBV28 to TRBJ1-1, with D possibly being TRBD1 (5 bases). The V gene lost 5 bases and the J gene lost 4 bases, with 11 bases spanning the gap. Per the germline V gene, CDR1 is MDHEN and CDR2 is SYDVKM. The CDR3 totals 13 residues. The CDR3 DNA reads TGTGCCAGCAGTCCGGGGGGGGGCACTGAAGCTTTCTTT. Amino acid sequence: CASSPGGGTEAFF.

In nucleotides, the CDR3 is TGTGCCAGCAGCGCCAGGACTAGCGGGAGTAGGCACGAGCAGTACTTC. Translated: CASSARTSGSRHEQYF. The chain couples TRBV11-2 to TRBJ2-7; 13 nucleotides agree with TRBD2. The CDR3 spans 16 residues. Unmatched junction bases numbered 9, after V lost 5 bases and J lost 5 bases. Germline V CDR1 and CDR2: SGHAT, FQNNGV.

The rearrangement uses TRBV5-4 and TRBJ1-5; 7 bases map to TRBD1. This CDR3 has 14 amino acids. The germline gives CDR1 SGHNT, CDR2 YYREEE (reference sequence). V was clipped by 3 bases and J by 2 bases; unmatched bases: 2. The CDR3 DNA reads TGTGCCAGCAGCTCCCAGGGGGGCAATCAGCCCCAGCATTTT. Translating it yields CASSSQGGNQPQHF.

The V and J genes are TRBV9 and TRBJ2-1; perhaps TRBD2 as D (6 bases). Trimming took off 4 bases at V and 1 base at J, with 12 bases between the two ends. The CDR3 runs to 15 residues. Looked up from germline, CDR1 is SGDLS and CDR2 is YYNGEE. CDR3 sequence reads: CASSPAAGSYNEQFF. CDR3 nucleotides: TGTGCCAGCAGCCCAGCGGCGGGGTCCTACAATGAGCAGTTCTTC. Looking up the rest from reference TRBV9 and TRBJ2-1 gives the full variable domain: DSGVTQTPKHLITATGQRVTLRCSPRSGDLSVYWYQQSLDQGLQFLIQYYNGEERAKGNILERFSAQQFPDLHSELNLSSLELGDSALYFCASSPAAGSYNEQFFGPGTRLTVL.

V and J are TRBV10-1 and TRBJ2-1; D remains ambiguous. Looked up from germline, CDR1 is WNHNN and CDR2 is SYGVQD (reference sequence). V was cut by 0 bases and J by 6 bases, with 6 bases left in between. This CDR3 is 13 amino acids long. CDR3 nucleotide sequence: TGCGCCAGCAGTGAGTCTATGCGCAATGAGCAGTTCTTC. Translated: CASSESMRNEQFF.